The sequence of this T cell receptor beta chain was determined in a study of long-term antiretroviral therapy in people with HIV. Findings and caveats of the study: HIV repertoires spanned narrower CDR3 length ranges than controls. Before ART, certain clones expanded, and these dominated the repertoire at all time points. ART adherence, viral resistance and therapy changes were undocumented.

This clone appeared a few times. Its antigen is as yet unknown. Participants living with HIV all received treatment in the United States. Germline loops: CDR1 LNHDA, CDR2 SQIVND (reference sequence). This CDR3 spans 14 amino acids. V shed 7 bases and J shed 4 bases, with 16 bases lying between them. Running of the v3.0 immunoSEQ assay took place at survey level. Repertoires were generated with immunoSEQ multiplex PCR, while TCRdb's copy carries only in-frame clones and drops some. Seen here are 20,000 to 30,000 clones, approximately 77% observed once, and the top ten hold approximately 6%. The TCR comes from a young man with HIV. The sample consisted of unsorted PBMCs, taken 4.4 years after starting antiretroviral therapy. The genes are TRBV19 and TRBJ1-2; no clear D. CDR3 sequence: CASTPSSKPYGYTF. CDR3 coding DNA: TGTGCCAGTACCCCCTCTTCTAAGCCCTATGGCTACACCTTC.